This record concerns one TCR beta chain sequence. Its target is unknown. From germline, CDR1 is MNHEY and CDR2 SVGEGT. The CDR3 spans 17 residues. J lost 0 bases, V lost 2 bases, and 3 bases had no gene match. This specimen comes from a study of T cell repertoires in cytomegalovirus infection. Study background: Carrying CMV and the relevant HLA type showed in public TCR beta signatures.

General study results and limits: What dominated the ex vivo response were HLA-C-restricted CMV-specific TCR beta clonotypes. Cumulated frequencies of public TCR beta families served to identify carriers of CMV plus the relevant HLA.

TCRdb independently ran MiXCR on the reads; one entry per CDR3 protein. The profile shows about 140,000 distinct CDR3 sequences, about 6.1% of them singletons. V gene TRBV6-2 or TRBV6-3 combines with J gene TRBJ2-2; 10 bases line up with TRBD2. This sequence was found in a human donor in good health (CMV status not recorded). Some clones in this sample may be carry-over from other donors' samples. The source material was PBMCs. Here the CDR3 reads CASSYERGGANTGELFF. CDR3 bases: TGTGCCAGCAGTTACGAGCGGGGGGGGGCGAACACCGGGGAGCTGTTTTTT.